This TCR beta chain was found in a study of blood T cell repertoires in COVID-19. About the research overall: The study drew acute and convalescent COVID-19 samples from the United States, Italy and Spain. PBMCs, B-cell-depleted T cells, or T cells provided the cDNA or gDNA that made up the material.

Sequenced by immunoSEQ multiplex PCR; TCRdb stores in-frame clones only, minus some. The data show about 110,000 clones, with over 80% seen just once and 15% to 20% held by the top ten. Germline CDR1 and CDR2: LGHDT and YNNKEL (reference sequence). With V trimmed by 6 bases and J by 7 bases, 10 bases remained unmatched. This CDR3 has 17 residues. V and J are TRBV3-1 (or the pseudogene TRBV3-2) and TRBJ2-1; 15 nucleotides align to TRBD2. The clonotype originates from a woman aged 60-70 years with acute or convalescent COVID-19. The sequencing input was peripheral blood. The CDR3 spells CASRDTPGTSGGNEQFF. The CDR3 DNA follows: TGTGCCAGCAGAGACACCCCGGGGACTAGCGGGGGGAATGAGCAGTTCTTC.